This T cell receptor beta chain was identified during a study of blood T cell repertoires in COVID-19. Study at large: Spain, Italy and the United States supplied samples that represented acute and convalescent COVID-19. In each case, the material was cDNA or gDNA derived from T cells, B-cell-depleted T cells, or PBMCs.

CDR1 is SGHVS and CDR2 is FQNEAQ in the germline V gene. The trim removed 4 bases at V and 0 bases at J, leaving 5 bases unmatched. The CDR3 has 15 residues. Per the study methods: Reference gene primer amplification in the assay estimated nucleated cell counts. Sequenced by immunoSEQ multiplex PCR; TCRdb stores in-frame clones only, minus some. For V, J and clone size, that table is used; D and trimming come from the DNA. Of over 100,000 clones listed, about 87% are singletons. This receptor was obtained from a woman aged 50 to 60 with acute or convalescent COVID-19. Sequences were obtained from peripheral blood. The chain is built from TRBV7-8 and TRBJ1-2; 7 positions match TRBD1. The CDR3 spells CASSSGQPANYGYTF. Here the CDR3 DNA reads TGTGCCAGCAGCTCGGGACAGCCAGCTAACTATGGCTACACCTTC.